This T cell receptor beta chain derives from a study of blood T cell repertoires in COVID-19. Assay: immunoSEQ multiplex PCR; the TCRdb copy retains only in-frame clones and omits some. The repertoire holds around 300,000 clones, with around 90% as singletons. From germline, CDR1 is LGHNT and CDR2 FRNRAP. CDR3 length: 14 amino acids. Trimming removed 5 bases at V and 3 bases at J, with 13 bases between. The sequenced sample was peripheral blood. This TCR was sampled from a woman in her thirties with COVID-19, enrolled during active disease. The chain has TRBV12-5 and TRBJ1-1; TRBD1 might be the D (5 bases). CDR3 region: CASGPSREDTEAFF. In DNA form, the CDR3 reads TGTGCTAGTGGTCCGAGCAGGGAGGACACTGAAGCTTTCTTT.